A selection of T cell receptor beta chains follows, all from one sample in a study of blood T cell repertoires in COVID-19. The repertoire was sequenced with immunoSEQ multiplex PCR; TCRdb's copy has only in-frame clones and lacks some. The table has about 81,000 clones, 75% to 90% seen once. Sequences were obtained from peripheral blood. Receptors were obtained from a man between 70 and 80 years old with active or convalescent COVID-19. The conserved cysteine and the conserved F or W are not part of the CDR3 here. The order of the fields is J gene, V gene, CDR3 protein.

J gene: TRBJ2-6; V gene: TRBV2; CDR3 protein: ASRTGAGSSGANVLT
J gene: TRBJ2-2; V gene: TRBV7-8; CDR3 protein: ASSAGLAGGRLF
J gene: TRBJ2-5; V gene: TRBV28; CDR3 protein: ASSLSQPQETQY
J gene: TRBJ1-3; V gene: TRBV11-2; CDR3 protein: ASSLVRQVGNTIY
J gene: TRBJ1-1; V gene: TRBV12-3/TRBV12-4; CDR3 protein: ASRRETEAF
J gene: TRBJ1-1; V gene: TRBV27; CDR3 protein: ASSLLGANTEAF
J gene: TRBJ1-6; V gene: TRBV4-1; CDR3 protein: ASSQDSPLKDSLNSPLH
J gene: TRBJ2-1; V gene: TRBV18; CDR3 protein: ASSPTGVAYNEQF
J gene: TRBJ2-1; V gene: TRBV7-2; CDR3 protein: ASSSFGRLAGGPNEQF
J gene: TRBJ2-3; V gene: TRBV2; CDR3 protein: ASSTQGFSDTQY
J gene: TRBJ2-5; V gene: TRBV5-1; CDR3 protein: ASSLGTDSQETQY
J gene: TRBJ2-7; V gene: TRBV29-1; CDR3 protein: SAVQGADEQY
J gene: TRBJ2-7; V gene: TRBV28; CDR3 protein: ASSLWALGTGGNYEQY
J gene: TRBJ2-1; V gene: TRBV5-1; CDR3 protein: ASAAGGPGNEQF
J gene: TRBJ1-6; V gene: TRBV7-9; CDR3 protein: ASSQTYNSPLH
J gene: TRBJ2-2; V gene: TRBV5-1; CDR3 protein: ASSPGQGIGELF
J gene: TRBJ1-3; V gene: TRBV27; CDR3 protein: ASSLGPRATGNTIY
J gene: TRBJ1-5; V gene: TRBV5-1; CDR3 protein: ASSPGGVNQPQH
J gene: TRBJ1-1; V gene: TRBV19; CDR3 protein: ASSISPGKNTEAF
J gene: TRBJ2-1; V gene: TRBV6-2/TRBV6-3; CDR3 protein: ASSYSSSRLNNEQF
J gene: TRBJ1-5; V gene: TRBV28; CDR3 protein: ASRTGAQPQH
J gene: TRBJ2-7; V gene: TRBV6-5; CDR3 protein: ASSYSMFRLPNEQY
J gene: TRBJ2-7; V gene: TRBV21-1; CDR3 protein: ASSTPRDCMSYEQY
J gene: TRBJ1-4; V gene: TRBV5-6; CDR3 protein: ASSPPGQDGSNEKLF
J gene: TRBJ2-1; V gene: TRBV9; CDR3 protein: ASGEGGSYNEQF
J gene: TRBJ2-7; V gene: TRBV4-1; CDR3 protein: ASSPQDTSYEQY
J gene: TRBJ1-6; V gene: TRBV20-1; CDR3 protein: SASAGQGSNSPLH
J gene: TRBJ1-1; V gene: TRBV6-5; CDR3 protein: ASRDRRISNTEAF
J gene: TRBJ2-5; V gene: TRBV27; CDR3 protein: ASRPRVRTVQETQY
J gene: TRBJ2-4; V gene: TRBV24-1; CDR3 protein: ATSTHTSGAKNIQY
J gene: TRBJ1-1; V gene: TRBV5-1; CDR3 protein: ASSLVGRGRGTEAF
J gene: TRBJ1-6; V gene: TRBV18; CDR3 protein: ASSINRGADSPLH
J gene: TRBJ1-2; V gene: TRBV24-1; CDR3 protein: ATSDSRESYGYT
J gene: TRBJ2-7; V gene: TRBV4-1; CDR3 protein: ASSQTGEYEQY
J gene: TRBJ1-4; V gene: TRBV25-1; CDR3 protein: ASSEPREGVEKLF
J gene: TRBJ2-7; V gene: TRBV5-1; CDR3 protein: ASSPTHRRDLYEQY
J gene: TRBJ1-1; V gene: TRBV19; CDR3 protein: ASSRDRDALSAF
J gene: TRBJ1-2; V gene: TRBV19; CDR3 protein: ASSLYTNLPYGYT
J gene: TRBJ2-2; V gene: TRBV3-1/TRBV3-2; CDR3 protein: ASSQGGAGTGELF
J gene: TRBJ1-1; V gene: TRBV12-3/TRBV12-4; CDR3 protein: ASSFKRNTEAF
J gene: TRBJ2-1; V gene: TRBV28; CDR3 protein: ASRRTGNEVNEQF
J gene: TRBJ2-2; V gene: TRBV5-1; CDR3 protein: ASSLNLLNTGELF
J gene: TRBJ2-7; V gene: TRBV10-1; CDR3 protein: ASSESTGRGVSYEQY
J gene: TRBJ1-1; V gene: TRBV2; CDR3 protein: ASSDRFEVGTGRMNTEAF
J gene: TRBJ1-3; V gene: TRBV3-1/TRBV3-2; CDR3 protein: ASSPRGSGNTIY
J gene: TRBJ2-7; V gene: TRBV5-1; CDR3 protein: ASSLGAGVNEQY
J gene: TRBJ2-7; V gene: TRBV7-3; CDR3 protein: ASGTGVSYEQY
J gene: TRBJ2-3; V gene: TRBV7-6; CDR3 protein: ASSPSPGTPGGDTQY
J gene: TRBJ1-1; V gene: TRBV6-5; CDR3 protein: ASRAPGTEFEAF
J gene: TRBJ1-3; V gene: TRBV2; CDR3 protein: ASSVIDRGPGNTIY
J gene: TRBJ1-5; V gene: TRBV24-1; CDR3 protein: ATSDLTGGSNQPQH
J gene: TRBJ2-1; V gene: TRBV15; CDR3 protein: ATTLKIGTGTYNEQF
J gene: TRBJ1-5; V gene: TRBV9; CDR3 protein: ASSVGASNQPQH
J gene: TRBJ2-7; V gene: TRBV9; CDR3 protein: ASSDPDRDEQY
J gene: TRBJ2-7; V gene: TRBV12-3/TRBV12-4; CDR3 protein: ASSLLYEQY